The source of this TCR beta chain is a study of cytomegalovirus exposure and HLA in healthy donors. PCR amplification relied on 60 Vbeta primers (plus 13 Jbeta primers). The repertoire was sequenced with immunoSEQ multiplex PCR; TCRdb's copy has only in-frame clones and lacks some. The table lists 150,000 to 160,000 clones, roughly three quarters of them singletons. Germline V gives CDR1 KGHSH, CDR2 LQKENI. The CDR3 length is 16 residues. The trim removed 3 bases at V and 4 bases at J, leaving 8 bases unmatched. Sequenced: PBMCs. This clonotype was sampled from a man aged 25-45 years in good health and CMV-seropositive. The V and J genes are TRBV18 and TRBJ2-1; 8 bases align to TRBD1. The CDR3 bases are TGTGCCAGCTCACCGAGTGGGGACAGGAAATACAATGAGCAGTTCTTC. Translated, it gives CASSPSGDRKYNEQFF.